What follows are 31 T cell receptor beta chains derived from one specimen sequenced in a study of T cell responses to AZD1222 COVID-19 vaccine. TCRdb's table, derived via immunoSEQ multiplex PCR, lists solely in-frame clones and lacks some. The data hold roughly 79,000 clones, with about 91% observed a single time. Sequences were derived from peripheral blood, sampled on day 0 of MenACWY control vaccination. These receptors were obtained from an adult in good health.

The rearrangement joins TRBV7-2 to TRBJ2-3; the match to TRBD2 covers 8 bases. The junction had 9 bases not matched to a gene; V was cut back by 6 bases and J by 4 bases. The CDR3 extends over 15 amino acids. Germline-derived CDR1 and CDR2 are SGHTA and FQGNSA. CDR3 nucleotide sequence: TGTGCCAGCAGGGGGTATAGCGGGATGTCAGATACGCAGTATTTT. Protein sequence: CASRGYSGMSDTQYF. The variable domain in full, completed from reference TRBV7-2 and TRBJ2-3, reads GAGVSQSPSNKVTEKGKDVELRCDPISGHTALYWYRQSLGQGLEFLIYFQGNSAPDKSGLPSDRFSAERTGGSVSTLTIQRTQQEDSAVYLCASRGYSGMSDTQYFGPGTRLTVL.

V gene TRBV3-1 (or the pseudogene TRBV3-2) combines with J gene TRBJ1-4, with a tentative D call TRBD1 (6 bases). Germline V gene data show CDR1 as LGHDT and CDR2 as YNNKEL (reference sequence). Trimming shortened V by 4 bases and J by 4 bases, and 13 bases separated the two germline ends. The CDR3 runs to 15 residues. The CDR3 DNA reads TGTGCCAGCAGCCCCGACAGGACATATAATGAAAAACTGTTTTTT. It encodes CASSPDRTYNEKLFF.

The CDR3 loop is CASSLGGQGRVQPQHF. The CDR3 nucleotides read TGTGCCAGTAGTCTGGGGGGACAGGGAAGGGTTCAGCCCCAGCATTTT. The chain has TRBV19 and TRBJ1-5, with 9 nucleotides matching TRBD1. From germline, CDR1 is LNHDA and CDR2 SQIVND (reference sequence). This CDR3 spans 16 amino acids. V shed 5 bases, J shed 6 bases, and the junction held 11 bases outside the gene matches. The variable domain in full, with the rest retrieved from reference TRBV19 and TRBJ1-5, is DGGITQSPKYLFRKEGQNVTLSCEQNLNHDAMYWYRQDPGQGLRLIYYSQIVNDFQKGDIAEGYSVSREKKESFPLTVTSAQKNPTAFYLCASSLGGQGRVQPQHFGDGTRLSIL.

This chain connects TRBV5-6 to TRBJ1-6, with unresolved D. Deletions cut 0 bases from V and 0 bases from J, with 10 bases between. The CDR3 extends over 17 amino acids. Germline V gives CDR1 SGHDT, CDR2 YYEEEE. This CDR3 is CASSLVVGPSYNSPLHF. CDR3 bases: TGTGCCAGCAGCTTGGTGGTAGGACCCTCCTATAATTCACCCCTCCACTTT.

The chain links TRBV7-2 to TRBJ1-2; possibly TRBD1 for D (5 bases). CDR3 length equals 15 residues. The germline gives CDR1 SGHTA, CDR2 FQGNSA. V lost 5 bases, J lost 1 base, and 14 bases lay in between. The CDR3 DNA is TGTGCCAGCAGCGGCGGTGGGGCAAGTAACTATGGCTACACCTTC. Protein sequence: CASSGGGASNYGYTF.

The J gene is TRBJ1-1, the V gene TRBV6-5; D unclear. Trimming removed 5 bases from V and 1 base from J, with 11 bases in between. Germline values: CDR1 MNHEY, CDR2 SVGAGI. The CDR3 contains 14 residues. The CDR3 bases are TGTGCCAGCAGTCTAACTAGGCGGAACACTGAAGCTTTCTTT. It codes for CASSLTRRNTEAFF.

The rearrangement joins TRBV6-2 or TRBV6-3 to TRBJ1-3; 8 nucleotides match TRBD1. J gave up 2 bases and V 2 bases, and 5 bases lay outside the gene matches. Germline V gene data show CDR1 as MNHEY and CDR2 as SVGEGT. This CDR3 is built from 16 residues. As DNA, the CDR3 is TGTGCCAGCAGTTACCAGGGGGCCTCGACTGGAAACACCATATATTTT. Translating gives CASSYQGASTGNTIYF.

V gene TRBV28 combines with J gene TRBJ1-2, with 12 nucleotides matching TRBD1. CDR1 and CDR2 (germline): MDHEN, SYDVKM. The V segment lost 7 bases and the J segment 7 bases; nucleotides outside the gene matches: 7. This CDR3 is 14 amino acids long. This chain's CDR3 is CASNPGQGAFGYTF. The DNA of the CDR3 is TGTGCCAGCAATCCGGGACAGGGGGCTTTTGGCTACACCTTC.

The chain is built from TRBV5-5 and TRBJ1-3; weak D call: TRBD1 (5 bases). The V gene lost 4 bases and the J gene lost 1 base, with 18 bases spanning the gap. The germline gives CDR1 SGHKS, CDR2 YYEKEE (reference sequence). The CDR3 consists of 17 residues. The CDR3 sequence is CASSLGARAFSGNTIYF. The CDR3 DNA is TGTGCCAGCAGCCTGGGAGCCAGGGCCTTTTCTGGAAACACCATATATTTT. Supplemented by reference TRBV5-5 and TRBJ1-3, the full variable domain reads DAGVTQSPTHLIKTRGQQVTLRCSPISGHKSVSWYQQVLGQGPQFIFQYYEKEERGRGNFPDRFSARQFPNYSSELNVNALLLGDSALYLCASSLGARAFSGNTIYFGEGSWLTVV.

This clone was detected once. The gene calls are TRBV6-5 and TRBJ2-1, with TRBD2 matching over 10 bases. The CDR3 runs 12 residues. Germline trimming cut 4 bases from V and 12 bases from J; bases unmatched to any gene: 3. Germline-derived CDR1 and CDR2 are MNHEY and SVGAGI. CDR3: CASSSSGRVQFF. The CDR3 DNA sequence: TGTGCCAGCAGTTCCAGCGGGAGGGTGCAGTTCTTC.

The chain recombines TRBV2 with TRBJ2-3; the match to TRBD2 covers 13 bases. Germline V gives CDR1 SNHLY, CDR2 FYNNEI. The CDR3 is made up of 20 amino acids. Trimming took 8 bases from V and 8 from J; bases not matched to a gene: 25. DNA of the CDR3: TGTGCCAGCCGACAGGAAAAACTAGCGGGGGGGCGGCAGGATTTGGGTACGCAGTATTTT. This codes for CASRQEKLAGGRQDLGTQYF.

The chain uses TRBV11-2 and TRBJ2-3; perhaps TRBD2 as D (6 bases). The CDR3 sequence is 15 residues long. With 6 bases removed from V and 2 bases from J, the gap between germline ends came to 15 bases. Germline V gene sequence: CDR1 SGHAT, CDR2 FQNNGV. The CDR3 spells CASRTWGEHTDTQYF. The CDR3 DNA reads TGTGCCAGCAGGACCTGGGGGGAGCACACAGATACGCAGTATTTT.

The chain couples TRBV27 to TRBJ1-2; 7 nucleotides line up with TRBD1. The CDR3 length is 13 residues. In germline, CDR1 is MNHEY, CDR2 SMNVEV (reference sequence). Unmatched junction bases numbered 10, after V lost 9 bases and J lost 6 bases. CDR3 DNA sequence: TGTGCCAGGACAGGGAACGGAGACGATGGCTACACCTTC. This encodes CARTGNGDDGYTF.

This clone was seen a single time. This sequence joins TRBV3-1 (or the pseudogene TRBV3-2) and TRBJ1-2; D is ambiguous. V was shortened by 1 base and J by 8 bases, with 8 bases between the two germline ends. The CDR3 is 12 residues long. Germline CDR1 LGHDT, CDR2 YNNKEL (reference sequence). The CDR3 coding sequence is TGTGCCAGCAGCCAAGTAGGGTTGGGCTACACCTTC. Its translation: CASSQVGLGYTF.

The chain is built from TRBV9 and TRBJ2-1; D is perhaps TRBD1 (6 bases). Trimming removed 0 bases from V and 5 bases from J, with 18 bases in between. This CDR3 has 17 residues. Per germline, CDR1 SGDLS and CDR2 YYNGEE. The CDR3 here is CASSVGIGTPTDNEQFF. The CDR3 DNA follows: TGTGCCAGCAGCGTAGGAATAGGGACACCGACTGACAATGAGCAGTTCTTC.

This clone was seen only once. The chain is built from TRBV4-3 and TRBJ2-7; 7 nucleotides line up with TRBD1. J was trimmed by 6 bases and V by 3 bases; bases with no gene match: 8. CDR3 length equals 14 residues. CDR1 and CDR2 (germline): LGHNA, YSLEER. CDR3 DNA sequence: TGCGCCAGCAGCCACCAATTAGGGACAGCCGAGCAGTACTTC. Amino acids: CASSHQLGTAEQYF.

The gene calls are TRBV6-2 or TRBV6-3 and TRBJ2-2; D is perhaps TRBD1 or TRBD2 (5 bases each). Looked up from germline, CDR1 is MNHEY and CDR2 is SVGEGT. The CDR3 is made up of 13 amino acids. V was clipped by 6 bases and J by 6 bases, with 11 bases between them. The CDR3 DNA follows: TGTGCCAGCAGCCAGATGGGGGCCGGGGAGCTGTTTTTT. Amino acid sequence: CASSQMGAGELFF.

The rearrangement links TRBV28 to TRBJ2-7; TRBD1 matches 8 bases. Germline trimming cut 6 bases from V and 3 bases from J; bases unmatched to any gene: 7. The V gene's germline CDR1 is MDHEN and CDR2 SYDVKM. The CDR3 totals 14 residues. This CDR3 reads CASSPGTGFYEQYF. The CDR3 DNA is TGTGCCAGCAGCCCGGGGACAGGCTTCTACGAGCAGTACTTC.

This rearrangement joins TRBV6-4 to TRBJ1-2; D call uncertain. The CDR3 extends over 13 amino acids. Germline assignment: CDR1 MRHNA and CDR2 SNTAGT. The V end lost 4 bases, the J end lost 8 bases, and 14 bases lay between the germline ends. The CDR3 nucleotides read TGTGCCAGCAGTGGGGAGGGTCTAGAAGGCTACACCTTC. Translation: CASSGEGLEGYTF.

The CDR3, as DNA: TGTGCCAGTTCCCCCGGGACAGCGTATAGCAATCAGCCCCAGCATTTT. It is translated as CASSPGTAYSNQPQHF. The J gene is TRBJ1-5, the V gene TRBV19; 7 nucleotides align to TRBD1. CDR3 length equals 16 residues. The V segment lost 8 bases and the J segment 0 bases; nucleotides outside the gene matches: 10. Germline-derived CDR1 and CDR2 are LNHDA and SQIVND (reference sequence).

This chain joins TRBV2 and TRBJ1-6; a weak D match, TRBD1 (6 bases). CDR3 length: 14 residues. The ends were cut back, 9 bases at V and 5 bases at J, with 14 bases in the middle. The germline V gene encodes CDR1 SNHLY and CDR2 FYNNEI. CDR3 bases: TGTGCCAGGGAAGACAGGCGAGATAATTCACCCCTCCACTTT. Translating it yields CAREDRRDNSPLHF.

This chain links TRBV6-2 or TRBV6-3 with TRBJ2-1; D not resolved. The V gene's germline CDR1 is MNHEY and CDR2 SVGEGT. The CDR3 consists of 13 residues. Trimming left V 1 base short and J 7 bases short, with 8 bases between. CDR3 region: CASSYFSVNEQFF. The CDR3 coding sequence is TGTGCCAGCAGTTACTTTTCTGTGAATGAGCAGTTCTTC.

The gene calls are TRBV2 and TRBJ1-2; D is ambiguous. The CDR3 contains 15 residues. The V end was cut by 4 bases, the J end by 4 bases, with 16 bases between. Germline CDR1 reads SNHLY; CDR2 reads FYNNEI. The CDR3 region is CASSGGPTPFYGYTF. As DNA, the CDR3 is TGTGCCAGCAGTGGTGGACCCACCCCTTTCTATGGCTACACCTTC.

DNA of the CDR3: TGTGCCAGCAGCTTACAGGGGTATGATGAAAAACTGTTTTTT. Encoded protein: CASSLQGYDEKLFF. The rearrangement joins TRBV7-2 to TRBJ1-4; TRBD1 is a possible D gene (6 bases). Trimming cost V 2 bases and J 6 bases, with 10 bases left between them. Germline loops: CDR1 SGHTA, CDR2 FQGNSA. This CDR3 is built from 14 residues.

The chain joins TRBV29-1 to TRBJ2-7; tentatively, D is TRBD2 (6 bases). Trimming took 4 bases from V and 3 from J, leaving 19 bases between them. The germline gives CDR1 SQVTM, CDR2 ANQGSEA. The CDR3 runs to 15 residues. CDR3 protein: CSVVGQAKGGYEQYF. The CDR3 nucleotides read TGCAGCGTTGTGGGTCAGGCCAAGGGAGGCTACGAGCAGTACTTC.

V usage is TRBV28 and J usage is TRBJ2-7; the D gene is possibly TRBD1 (5 bases). Looked up from germline, CDR1 is MDHEN and CDR2 is SYDVKM. The CDR3 spans 15 residues. V lost 7 bases and J 3 bases, leaving 19 bases between the germline ends. For the CDR3, the DNA is TGTGCCAGCACCCCTAGGGGTTCCCTAAGCTACGAGCAGTACTTC. Translated, it gives CASTPRGSLSYEQYF.

The V and J genes are TRBV7-8 and TRBJ2-1; weak D call: TRBD1 (5 bases). Trimming stripped 2 bases from V and 9 bases from J, with 14 bases between. From germline, CDR1 is SGHVS and CDR2 FQNEAQ. The CDR3 is 14 amino acids. The CDR3 protein is CASSLYVLTGEQFF. In nucleotides, the CDR3 is TGTGCCAGCAGCTTATATGTGTTAACAGGTGAGCAGTTCTTC.

The chain is built from TRBV5-1 and TRBJ1-1; the D gene is possibly TRBD1 (6 bases). V dropped 4 bases and J dropped 4 bases, with 8 bases sitting between them. Germline V gene sequence: CDR1 SGHRS, CDR2 YFSETQ. This CDR3 is built from 12 residues. Written as DNA, the CDR3 is TGCGCCAGCAGCCTACAGGGCACTGAAGCTTTCTTT. Translated: CASSLQGTEAFF.

The chain employs TRBV28 and TRBJ2-7, with D possibly being TRBD1 (7 bases). CDR3 size: 16 residues. Germline assignment: CDR1 MDHEN and CDR2 SYDVKM. Trimming shortened V by 5 bases and J by 1 base, and 18 bases separated the two germline ends. CDR3 sequence reads: CASSQTQGTHSYEQYF. The CDR3, as DNA: TGTGCCAGCAGTCAGACACAGGGGACTCATTCCTACGAGCAGTACTTC.

The genes are TRBV19 and TRBJ1-5, with D unresolved. Germline V gives CDR1 LNHDA, CDR2 SQIVND (reference sequence). The V gene lost 1 base and the J gene lost 6 bases, with 13 bases spanning the gap. The CDR3 runs 15 residues. CDR3 bases: TGTGCCAGTAGTATAGTTGGAGGAGCGGGTCAGCCCCAGCATTTT. This translates into CASSIVGGAGQPQHF.

The chain employs TRBV5-1 and TRBJ2-5; 8 nucleotides agree with TRBD2. This CDR3 comprises 17 residues. With 0 bases clipped from V and 4 bases from J, the junction kept 11 bases outside the gene matches. CDR1 is SGHRS and CDR2 is YFSETQ in the germline V gene. The CDR3 region has the DNA TGCGCCAGCAGCTTGGGGGTAAACGCGGGGGGCCCAGAGACCCAGTACTTC. This encodes CASSLGVNAGGPETQYF.